This T cell receptor beta chain was retrieved from a study of control samples from healthy donors and cancer patients. This CDR3 comprises 15 residues. The V gene lost 4 bases and the J gene lost 1 base, with 10 bases spanning the gap. Germline V gene sequence: CDR1 SGHTA, CDR2 FQGNSA. Using immunoSEQ multiplex PCR, the repertoire was profiled, and TCRdb retains in-frame clones only, with some absent. Of about 48,000 clones in the sample, 93% were seen once. The chain has TRBV7-2 and TRBJ2-2; D may be TRBD1 (5 bases). Sequencing was done on a sample of PBMCs. The TCR was taken from a woman in her forties or fifties with head and neck cancer. CDR3 sequence (DNA): TGTGCCAGCAGCTCTCCGACAGTGAACACCGGGGAGCTGTTTTTT. The encoded protein is CASSSPTVNTGELFF.